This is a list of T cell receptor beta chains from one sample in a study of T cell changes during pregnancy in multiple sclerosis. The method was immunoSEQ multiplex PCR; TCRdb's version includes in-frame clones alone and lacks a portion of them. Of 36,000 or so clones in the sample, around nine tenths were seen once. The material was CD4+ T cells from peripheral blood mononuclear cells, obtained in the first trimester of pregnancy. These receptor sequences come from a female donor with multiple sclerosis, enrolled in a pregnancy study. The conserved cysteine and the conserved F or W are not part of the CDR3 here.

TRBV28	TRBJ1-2	ASSLGGGNYGYT
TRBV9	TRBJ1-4	ASSGGGGFHSEKLF
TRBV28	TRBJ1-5	ASREWGGQPQH
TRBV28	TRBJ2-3	ASSLSGTGGTDTQY
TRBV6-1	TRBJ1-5	ASSEAPTGSNQPQH
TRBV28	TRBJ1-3	ASKRQGSSGNTIY
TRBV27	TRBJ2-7	ASSITAGTGNRLLYEQY
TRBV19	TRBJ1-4	ASKGTAANEKLF
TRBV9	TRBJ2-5	ASSVGTSGRGEETQY
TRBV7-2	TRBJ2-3	ASSLWLASGTRADTQY
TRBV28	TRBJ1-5	ASSLRWRGGNQPQH
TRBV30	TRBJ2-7	AWSGDRAGSYEQY
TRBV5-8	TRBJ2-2	ASRSTSGGAAGELF
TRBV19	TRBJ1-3	ASSTVGNTIY
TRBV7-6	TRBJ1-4	ASSADVGGIANEKLF
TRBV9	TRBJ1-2	ASSSWTGPSGYT
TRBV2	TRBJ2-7	ASSIGLAETYEQY
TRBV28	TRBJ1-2	ASSGDSGVRGSYT
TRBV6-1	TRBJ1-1	AGRDRGATEAF
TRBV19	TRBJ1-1	ASSVVAPRTEAF
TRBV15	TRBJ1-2	ATSSGGTGAYSGYT
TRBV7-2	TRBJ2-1	ASSLVGYAGGREQF
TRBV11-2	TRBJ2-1	ASSLVGGYNEQF
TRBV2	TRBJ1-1	ASSTPQGAF
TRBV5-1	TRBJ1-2	ASSRSSTGHPAGGYT
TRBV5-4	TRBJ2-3	ASSLELSGLAGTDTQY
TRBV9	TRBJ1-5	ASSLGGGSNQPQH
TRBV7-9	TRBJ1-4	ASSTRTGEKLF
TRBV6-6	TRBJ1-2	ASTLRGGSGYT
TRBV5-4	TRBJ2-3	ASSPREGSTDTQY
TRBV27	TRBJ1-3	ASSRQGVGSKVSGNTIY
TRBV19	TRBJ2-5	ASSTQGGQTQY